This TCR beta chain originates from a study of T cell repertoires in cytomegalovirus infection (dated by TCRdb to between 2018 and 2021). In the study overall: Alongside well-studied HLA-B-restricted epitopes, the peptide stimulations were aimed at recently identified HLA-C-restricted CMV epitopes, whose presentation resists viral immunomodulation. Donor HLA type was relevant to the analysis, because carriage of CMV infection together with the matching HLA type was indicated by public TCR beta signatures. Here is what the overall study found, with its caveats: In both this cohort and an independent roughly 330-donor cohort, the cumulative frequency of public TCR beta family members distinguished carriers of CMV infection plus the relevant HLA type. In the ex vivo response, HLA-C-restricted CMV-specific TCR beta clonotypes were dominant, and in two of eight donors the single most frequent clonotype came from this HLA-C-restricted group.

The reads were generated on an Illumina HiSeq 1500. Starting from the raw public reads, TCRdb applied fastp trimming at Q25, assembled clones with MiXCR and retained in-frame beta chains. CDR3 protein sequences are deduplicated, and each keeps its most common genes and DNA. In all, the sample holds 100,000 to 150,000 distinct CDR3 sequences, and around 30% of those were seen once. The biggest ten clones account for under 70% of the sample. The meaning of the sample's treatment or condition label: in vitro stimulation with specific CMV peptide epitopes to enrich CMV-specific T cells. Sequences DFQATT (CDR1) and SNEGSKA (CDR2) are obtained from the germline V gene (reference sequence). After removal of 5 bases from V and 5 bases from J, the junction retains 18 bases not matched to a gene. The CDR3 covers 18 residues, taking in both the cysteine and the phenylalanine. The only DNA kept is the CDR3, 54 bases in frame from the first base.

Regarding this clonotype: No cognate antigen has been identified for it. No base qualities exist here, and no much larger clone lies one base off it.

The sequencing here drew on CD8+ T cells from cultured PBMCs, taken from culture after CMV antigen stimulation. The receptor comes from a human donor in good health (CMV status not recorded). Some clones in this sample may be carry-over from other donors' samples. Recombination joined TRBV20-1 with TRBJ2-1, and 10 bases in between align with TRBD2. The CDR3 protein is CSADCRIRLAGVNNEQFF. The bases read TGCAGTGCTGATTGCAGGATTCGGCTAGCGGGGGTTAACAATGAGCAGTTCTTC.